Listed below are T cell receptor beta chains from one sample, sequenced in a study of CD8 T cells in ankylosing spondylitis. Each CDR3 protein is one row after TCRdb ran MiXCR on the 5' RACE reads. Among 470,000 or so distinct CDR3 sequences listed, roughly a quarter were seen once. The sample comprised blood, either unsorted or a sorted T cell fraction (not recorded which). The source is a male donor with ankylosing spondylitis. CDR3s include the opening cysteine and the closing phenylalanine or tryptophan. Each record gives: J gene, D gene, V gene, clone size, CDR3 protein, CDR3 DNA. The D gene is left open where the match is weak. The size entry is marked missing in some rows and otherwise reads once, few, many or a size class.

TRBJ2-6 . TRBV11-2 . CASSVNTWGTDSGANVLTF TGTGCCAGCAGCGTAAACACCTGGGGCACAGACTCTGGGGCCAACGTCCTGACTTTC
TRBJ2-1 TRBD2 TRBV14 . CASSQGSIVAGPYNEQFF TGTGCCAGCAGCCAAGGGTCGATAGTAGCGGGGCCCTACAATGAGCAGTTCTTC
TRBJ2-1 . TRBV6-1 . CASRDGSTGYNEQFF TGTGCCAGCAGGGACGGGTCAACGGGGTACAATGAGCAGTTCTTC
TRBJ1-3 . TRBV3-1 few CASSQAQNTIYF TGTGCCAGCAGCCAGGCGCAAAACACCATATATTTT
TRBJ2-6 TRBD1 TRBV7-2 . CASTLGQGATGANVLTF TGTGCCAGCACCCTCGGACAGGGGGCCACTGGGGCCAACGTCCTGACTTTC
TRBJ2-7 . TRBV20-1 . CSASTSYEQYF TGCAGTGCTAGCACATCATACGAGCAGTACTTC
TRBJ1-4 . TRBV20-1 . CSAQPGSPNEKLFF TGCAGTGCCCAACCGGGAAGCCCTAATGAAAAACTGTTTTTT
TRBJ1-4 . TRBV20-1 . CSASYIGWAEKLFF TGCAGTGCTAGCTACATTGGATGGGCTGAAAAACTGTTTTTT
TRBJ1-1 . TRBV3-1 . CASSQAVLQEAFF TGTGCCAGCAGCCAAGCGGTGCTGCAGGAAGCTTTCTTT
TRBJ2-6 . TRBV18 few CASSLGETSGANVLTF TGTGCCAGCTCACTGGGGGAGACCTCTGGGGCCAACGTCCTGACTTTC
TRBJ1-1 TRBD1 TRBV3-1 . CASSQNDRETEAFF TGTGCCAGCAGCCAAAACGACAGGGAAACTGAAGCTTTCTTT
TRBJ2-4 . TRBV12-3/TRBV12-4 . CASSLGQGNIQYF TGTGCCAGCAGTTTAGGGCAGGGAAACATTCAGTACTTC
TRBJ1-1 . TRBV11-3 few CASSQRGQVAFF TGTGCCAGCAGCCAGAGAGGGCAGGTAGCTTTCTTT
TRBJ2-3 . TRBV24-1 . CATDDSRTSTDTQYF TGTGCCACCGACGACAGCCGGACTAGCACAGATACGCAGTATTTT
TRBJ2-2 TRBD2 TRBV3-1 . CASSQVSRTSGRANTGELFF TGTGCCAGCAGCCAAGTATCACGGACTAGCGGGAGGGCGAACACCGGGGAGCTGTTTTTT
TRBJ2-3 TRBD2 TRBV20-1 . CSATRLAGDATQYF TGCAGTGCAACTCGACTAGCGGGAGATGCTACGCAGTATTTT
TRBJ1-1 . TRBV7-9 many CASSGGAPNTEAFF TGTGCCAGCAGCGGGGGAGCACCAAACACTGAAGCTTTCTTT
TRBJ2-6 . TRBV5-1 . CASSKSSGANVLTF TGCGCCAGCAGTAAGTCTTCTGGGGCCAACGTCCTGACTTTC
TRBJ2-1 TRBD2 TRBV12-3/TRBV12-4 many CASSFNGLAGRVKQFF TGTGCCAGCAGTTTCAACGGACTAGCGGGACGAGTGAAGCAGTTCTTC
TRBJ2-1 TRBD1 TRBV5-1 few CASSLDGQGGYNEQFF TGCGCCAGCAGCTTGGATGGACAGGGGGGCTACAATGAGCAGTTCTTC
TRBJ2-1 TRBD1 TRBV9 . CASSPRQGSLGNEQFF TGTGCCAGCAGCCCCCGACAGGGGTCCCTTGGGAATGAGCAGTTCTTC
TRBJ2-1 TRBD2 TRBV20-1 . CSASSGRGNEQFF TGCAGTGCTAGTAGCGGGAGAGGGAATGAGCAGTTCTTC
TRBJ2-6 TRBD1 TRBV10-3 few CAISDPGQGRGANVLTF TGTGCCATCAGTGACCCCGGACAGGGGCGGGGGGCCAACGTCCTGACTTTC
TRBJ2-3 . TRBV18 few CASSPLGPRTDTQYF TGTGCCAGCTCACCACTTGGGCCCCGCACAGATACGCAGTATTTT
TRBJ2-1 . TRBV4-2 few CASSHTSSGPGNEQFF TGTGCCAGCAGCCACACCAGTAGCGGCCCTGGGAATGAGCAGTTCTTC
TRBJ2-7 TRBD2 TRBV3-1 . CASSQGGSLYEQYF TGTGCCAGCAGCCAAGGCGGGAGTCTCTACGAGCAGTACTTC
TRBJ2-1 TRBD2 TRBV20-1 few CSAASSGSGNEQFF TGCAGTGCTGCCTCTAGCGGGAGCGGCAATGAGCAGTTCTTC
TRBJ1-6 TRBD1 TRBV20-1 . CMGDRGNSPLHF TGCATGGGGGACAGGGGTAATTCACCCCTCCACTTT
TRBJ2-2 TRBD2 TRBV4-2 . CASSQDILAGAGELFF TGTGCCAGCAGCCAAGATATACTAGCGGGAGCCGGGGAGCTGTTTTTT
TRBJ2-7 . TRBV3-1 . CASSLLGGTTHEQYF TGTGCCAGCAGCCTCCTAGGGGGGACCACGCACGAGCAGTACTTC
TRBJ2-3 . TRBV29-1 . CSVGLGVADSTDTQYF TGCAGCGTGGGCCTGGGGGTGGCGGATAGCACAGATACGCAGTATTTT
TRBJ1-2 TRBD1 TRBV5-1 few CASSLGTGPYGYTF TGCGCCAGCAGCTTGGGGACAGGGCCCTATGGCTACACCTTC
TRBJ1-5 . TRBV10-3 . CAISGQGSNSNQPQHF TGTGCCATCAGCGGCCAGGGCTCGAATAGCAATCAGCCCCAGCATTTT
TRBJ2-1 TRBD2 TRBV7-9 few CASSPKRDSYNEQFF TGTGCCAGCAGCCCGAAGCGGGATTCCTACAATGAGCAGTTCTTC
TRBJ2-3 TRBD2 TRBV5-1 . CASSSAGGADTQYF TGCGCCAGCAGCTCAGCGGGAGGGGCAGATACGCAGTATTTT
TRBJ2-7 . TRBV20-1 . CSASGHAYEQYF TGCAGTGCTAGTGGCCACGCCTACGAGCAGTACTTC
TRBJ2-2 . TRBV5-1 . CASSTSGGPWTGELFF TGCGCCAGTAGTACGTCGGGGGGCCCATGGACCGGGGAGCTGTTTTTT
TRBJ2-6 . TRBV5-1 . CASSLLGGHGANVLTF TGCGCCAGCAGCTTGTTGGGGGGGCATGGGGCCAACGTCCTGACTTTC
TRBJ2-3 . TRBV5-1 . CASSLGHEFGTDTQYF TGCGCCAGCAGCTTAGGACACGAGTTTGGTACAGATACGCAGTATTTT
TRBJ2-1 TRBD2 TRBV5-1 . CASSLGGGDGNEQFF TGCGCCAGCAGCTTGGGGGGAGGGGATGGCAATGAGCAGTTCTTC
TRBJ2-3 TRBD1 TRBV5-1 few CASSLRQGEDTQYF TGCGCCAGCAGCCTGAGACAGGGGGAGGATACGCAGTATTTT
TRBJ2-4 . TRBV20-1 few CSAREGGVDIQYF TGCAGTGCTAGAGAGGGTGGTGTGGACATTCAGTACTTC
TRBJ2-1 . TRBV2 . CASEMGGEQFF TGTGCCAGCGAGATGGGGGGTGAGCAGTTCTTC
TRBJ1-1 . TRBV25-1 . CASSELVGGTEAFF TGTGCCAGCAGTGAATTAGTCGGAGGCACTGAAGCTTTCTTT
TRBJ1-1 . TRBV5-6 . CASSFLGVDTEAFF TGTGCCAGCAGCTTCTTAGGGGTTGACACTGAAGCTTTCTTT
TRBJ1-1 . TRBV12-3/TRBV12-4 . CASSFQGLGTEAFF TGTGCCAGCAGTTTCCAGGGGCTTGGCACTGAAGCTTTCTTT
TRBJ2-7 . TRBV2 . CASSEGASQQYF TGTGCCAGCAGTGAGGGCGCTAGCCAGCAGTACTTC
TRBJ2-7 TRBD2 TRBV12-3/TRBV12-4 . CASSPGLASSYEQYF TGTGCCAGCAGTCCTGGACTAGCAAGTAGCTACGAGCAGTACTTC
TRBJ1-5 TRBD1 TRBV10-2 . CASSEYQGAAGGPQHF TGCGCCAGCAGTGAGTACCAGGGGGCCGCGGGCGGGCCCCAGCATTTT
TRBJ2-1 TRBD2 TRBV20-1 . CSARAGGVYNEQFF TGCAGTGCTAGAGCGGGAGGGGTGTACAATGAGCAGTTCTTC
TRBJ2-2 . TRBV5-1 . CASSFMGYAITGELFF TGCGCCAGCAGCTTTATGGGGTACGCGATCACCGGGGAGCTGTTTTTT
TRBJ2-1 . TRBV20-1 . CSPRPGSSYNEQFF TGCAGCCCCAGGCCGGGGAGCTCCTACAATGAGCAGTTCTTC
TRBJ2-2 . TRBV7-9 few CASAGRGNTGELFF TGTGCCAGCGCCGGCAGGGGTAACACCGGGGAGCTGTTTTTT
TRBJ2-2 TRBD1 TRBV5-1 few CASSLGQGAVGELFF TGCGCCAGCAGCTTGGGACAGGGGGCCGTCGGGGAGCTGTTTTTT